Listed below are T cell receptor beta chains from one sample, sequenced in a study of T-cell memory formation after mild COVID-19. Each CDR3 protein gets one entry after TCRdb re-called the 5' RACE reads with MiXCR. This sample has 70,000 to 100,000 distinct CDR3 sequences, with around an eighth found just once. Sequencing used PBMCs or a T cell subset sorted from them (not recorded which). The receptors shown here come from an adult woman who had mild COVID-19 (a few samples of this study predate the infection). Cell type and time point are not known. Both conserved end residues are part of each CDR3. A D gene is named only where the DNA matches it firmly. Size tells how often a clone was seen (once, few, many) or the class of an expanded clone, and some rows leave it out.

size | J | D | V | CDR3 | DNA
few | TRBJ2-1 | - | TRBV2 | CASARDKQFF | TGTGCCAGCGCTCGGGACAAGCAGTTCTTC
- | TRBJ2-7 | - | TRBV5-5 | CASSLGVPSRYEQYF | TGTGCCAGCAGCTTGGGGGTTCCAAGCCGCTACGAGCAGTACTTC
- | TRBJ1-1 | - | TRBV7-9 | CASSFKANTEAFF | TGTGCCAGCAGCTTTAAGGCGAACACTGAAGCTTTCTTT
- | TRBJ2-2 | - | TRBV4-2 | CASSQDFHSQAGELFF | TGTGCCAGCAGCCAAGACTTTCACTCCCAAGCCGGGGAGCTGTTTTTT
- | TRBJ2-5 | TRBD2 | TRBV5-1 | CASSTRSGGQETQYF | TGCGCCAGCAGCACACGCAGCGGGGGTCAAGAGACCCAGTACTTC
- | TRBJ2-7 | - | TRBV12-3/TRBV12-4 | CASSIQGPSYEKYF | TGTGCCAGCAGCATTCAGGGTCCCTCCTACGAGAAGTACTTC
- | TRBJ2-1 | TRBD1 | TRBV7-6 | CASSAADRGDEQFF | TGTGCCAGCAGCGCAGCGGACAGGGGAGATGAGCAGTTCTTC
- | TRBJ2-3 | TRBD2 | TRBV14 | CASSQSLASASTDTQYF | TGTGCCAGCAGCCAGTCACTAGCGAGTGCTAGCACAGATACGCAGTATTTT
- | TRBJ2-2 | TRBD1 | TRBV7-6 | CASWGQAGPGELFF | TGTGCCAGCTGGGGACAGGCCGGTCCCGGGGAGCTGTTTTTT
many | TRBJ2-1 | - | TRBV18 | CASGTEGAMWDEQFF | TGTGCCAGCGGGACGGAAGGGGCGATGTGGGATGAGCAGTTCTTC
few | TRBJ2-1 | TRBD2 | TRBV29-1 | CSVDRFGLAGGLDYNEQFF | TGCAGCGTTGACCGGTTTGGGCTAGCGGGAGGGTTAGACTACAATGAGCAGTTCTTC
few | TRBJ2-1 | TRBD1 | TRBV5-4 | CASIRTGTGDNEQFF | TGTGCCAGCATCCGGACCGGGACAGGGGACAATGAGCAGTTCTTC
few | TRBJ2-2 | - | TRBV11-2 | CASSPAGSYTGELFF | TGTGCCAGCAGCCCGGCCGGGAGTTACACCGGGGAGCTGTTTTTT
- | TRBJ2-1 | TRBD2 | TRBV10-3 | CAISDPSGREYNEQFF | TGTGCCATCAGTGACCCGAGTGGGCGGGAGTACAATGAGCAGTTCTTC
- | TRBJ1-1 | - | TRBV4-1 | CASRDGMGENTEAFF | TGCGCCAGCCGAGATGGGATGGGGGAGAACACTGAAGCTTTCTTT
- | TRBJ2-3 | TRBD2 | TRBV12-3/TRBV12-4 | CASSRTRLADTDTQYF | TGTGCCAGCAGCCGAACTAGACTAGCCGACACAGATACGCAGTATTTT
- | TRBJ1-5 | TRBD1 | TRBV12-3/TRBV12-4 | CASSLTGRGQPQHF | TGTGCCAGCAGTTTGACAGGGAGAGGTCAGCCCCAGCATTTT
many | TRBJ1-4 | TRBD1 | TRBV4-1 | CASTVEGAGKKLFF | TGCGCCAGCACCGTCGAGGGGGCAGGCAAGAAACTGTTTTTT
- | TRBJ2-7 | - | TRBV2 | CASSDRYEQYF | TGTGCCAGCAGTGATAGGTACGAGCAGTACTTC
few | TRBJ2-2 | - | TRBV7-2 | CASSFTGRTTGELFF | TGTGCCAGCAGCTTCACGGGACGAACCACCGGGGAGCTGTTTTTT
many | TRBJ2-3 | - | TRBV10-3 | CAVLGPDTQYF | TGTGCCGTCCTTGGCCCAGATACGCAGTATTTT
few | TRBJ2-3 | TRBD1 | TRBV4-1 | CASSQWTGSDTQYF | TGCGCCAGCAGCCAATGGACAGGGTCAGATACGCAGTATTTT
many | TRBJ2-7 | TRBD2 | TRBV7-9 | CASSPAGLAGSYEQYF | TGTGCCAGCAGCCCGGCGGGGTTAGCGGGATCCTACGAGCAGTACTTC
few | TRBJ2-7 | TRBD1 | TRBV12-3/TRBV12-4 | CASRGQGSSYEQYF | TGTGCCAGCAGAGGACAGGGGTCCTCCTACGAGCAGTACTTC
few | TRBJ2-2 | - | TRBV24-1 | CATSGVNTGELFF | TGTGCCACCAGCGGGGTGAACACCGGGGAGCTGTTTTTT
- | TRBJ2-7 | TRBD2 | TRBV4-1 | CASSLIAGVNPYEQYF | TGCGCCAGCAGCCTCATAGCGGGGGTGAACCCCTACGAGCAGTACTTC
many | TRBJ2-7 | TRBD1 | TRBV7-9 | CASSHDRGFVYEQYF | TGTGCCAGCAGCCACGACAGGGGGTTCGTCTACGAGCAGTACTTC
- | TRBJ2-5 | - | TRBV6-5 | CASSLRQPRYF | TGTGCCAGCAGCTTAAGACAGCCTAGGTACTTC
few | TRBJ2-7 | TRBD2 | TRBV7-9 | CASSFPPGLAFYEQYF | TGTGCCAGCAGCTTCCCTCCGGGACTAGCGTTCTACGAGCAGTACTTC
many | TRBJ2-7 | TRBD2 | TRBV7-3 | CASSPGLGYEQYF | TGTGCCAGCAGTCCGGGACTAGGCTACGAGCAGTACTTC
few | TRBJ2-7 | TRBD1 | TRBV12-3/TRBV12-4 | CASSSGRTGIYEQYF | TGTGCCAGCAGTTCTGGTCGGACAGGGATCTACGAGCAGTACTTC
few | TRBJ2-3 | - | TRBV9 | CASPLGSGRTDTQYF | TGTGCCAGCCCGCTAGGATCCGGGCGCACAGATACGCAGTATTTT
- | TRBJ2-7 | - | TRBV10-3 | CAISESGTQGWYEQYF | TGTGCCATCAGTGAGTCCGGGACCCAAGGTTGGTACGAGCAGTACTTC
once | TRBJ2-7 | - | TRBV29-1 | CSVEGSGYKQYF | TGCAGCGTTGAAGGTTCCGGCTACAAGCAGTACTTC
- | TRBJ2-7 | - | TRBV12-3/TRBV12-4 | CASSLAGQAYEQYF | TGTGCCAGCAGTTTAGCAGGGCAAGCCTACGAGCAGTACTTC
few | TRBJ2-4 | - | TRBV11-2 | CASSSSDRGQYF | TGTGCCAGCAGCTCCAGCGATCGAGGCCAGTACTTC
few | TRBJ2-2 | - | TRBV4-1 | CASSHPGTYGELFF | TGCGCCAGCAGCCACCCGGGAACTTACGGGGAGCTGTTTTTT
- | TRBJ2-3 | - | TRBV4-3 | CASSQRLALPDTQYF | TGCGCCAGCAGCCAGAGGCTAGCATTGCCAGATACGCAGTATTTT
many | TRBJ2-3 | - | TRBV14 | CASSHQADTQYF | TGTGCCAGCAGCCACCAGGCAGATACGCAGTATTTT
- | TRBJ1-6 | - | TRBV9 | CASSTNNSPLHF | TGTGCCAGCAGCACCAATAATTCACCCCTCCACTTT
many | TRBJ2-5 | TRBD1 | TRBV3-1 | CASSPGQGGETQYF | TGTGCCAGCAGCCCCGGACAGGGTGGGGAGACCCAGTACTTC
few | TRBJ1-1 | - | TRBV20-1 | CSARGLEGNGHARNTEAFF | TGCAGTGCTAGAGGTCTCGAGGGAAATGGACATGCCCGGAACACTGAAGCTTTCTTT
once | TRBJ1-2 | TRBD1 | TRBV29-1 | CSAYRDRVYGYTF | TGCAGCGCCTACCGGGACAGGGTCTATGGCTACACCTTC
few | TRBJ1-1 | - | TRBV15 | CATSRERQLNTEAFF | TGTGCCACCAGCAGAGAAAGACAGTTGAACACTGAAGCTTTCTTT
- | TRBJ2-2 | - | TRBV4-3 | CASSRYRDAWAGELFF | TGCGCCAGCAGCCGCTACCGGGACGCTTGGGCCGGGGAGCTGTTTTTT
- | TRBJ2-6 | - | TRBV11-2 | CASSPQGVSGANVLTF | TGTGCCAGCAGCCCCCAAGGGGTCTCTGGGGCCAACGTCCTGACTTTC
- | TRBJ1-5 | - | TRBV5-1 | CASRADGDQPQHF | TGCGCCAGCAGAGCGGACGGGGATCAGCCCCAGCATTTT
- | TRBJ2-7 | - | TRBV9 | CASSLSPGNEQYF | TGTGCCAGCAGCCTCTCCCCGGGCAACGAGCAGTACTTC
few | TRBJ1-1 | - | TRBV19 | CASPTGRRNTEAFF | TGTGCCAGCCCTACGGGACGGAGGAACACTGAAGCTTTCTTT
many | TRBJ2-1 | TRBD2 | TRBV5-1 | CASSSGLAGGYNEQFF | TGCGCCAGCAGCTCGGGACTAGCGGGAGGTTACAATGAGCAGTTCTTC
few | TRBJ2-1 | TRBD2 | TRBV9 | CASSVGAGAYNEQFF | TGTGCCAGCAGCGTCGGGGCGGGAGCCTACAATGAGCAGTTCTTC
many | TRBJ2-5 | - | TRBV6-5 | CASSYGGGPIGQETQYF | TGTGCCAGCAGCTACGGTGGGGGACCGATAGGGCAAGAGACCCAGTACTTC
- | TRBJ2-3 | - | TRBV4-1 | CASSQVNPSPDTQYF | TGCGCCAGCAGCCAAGTGAATCCGAGCCCAGATACGCAGTATTTT
few | TRBJ2-5 | - | TRBV7-9 | CASSGSGPKETQYF | TGTGCCAGCAGCGGAAGTGGGCCTAAAGAGACCCAGTACTTC
- | TRBJ2-7 | - | TRBV29-1 | CSVVPDNYEQYF | TGCAGCGTTGTACCAGACAACTACGAGCAGTACTTC
- | TRBJ2-3 | TRBD2 | TRBV6-1 | CASSGRLAGTQYF | TGTGCCAGCAGTGGTAGACTAGCGGGGACGCAGTATTTT
few | TRBJ1-2 | - | TRBV5-1 | CASSSPTGQGYTF | TGCGCCAGCAGTTCGCCAACGGGGCAGGGCTACACCTTC
- | TRBJ2-3 | - | TRBV5-1 | CASSPRPLDTQYF | TGCGCCAGCAGCCCGAGACCGCTAGATACGCAGTATTTT
many | TRBJ2-3 | - | TRBV7-3 | CASSSGLGGSTDTQYF | TGTGCCAGCAGCTCCGGCCTAGGGGGGAGCACAGATACGCAGTATTTT